This TCR beta chain is from a study of blood T cell repertoires in COVID-19. The protocol was immunoSEQ multiplex PCR, while the TCRdb copy is restricted to in-frame clones and leaves out a portion. The top ten clones hold more than 20% of a sample with 130,000 or so clones, about 80% of them seen once. This clone showed up just once. The CDR3 has 14 residues. CDR1 is LGHDT and CDR2 is YNNKEL in the germline V gene (reference sequence). Trimming removed 2 bases from V and 10 bases from J, with 17 bases in between. The rearrangement uses TRBV3-1 (or the pseudogene TRBV3-2) and TRBJ1-1; D is perhaps TRBD1 (5 bases). The TCR was taken from a human donor in a cohort sampled during active COVID-19. Sequenced material: peripheral blood. The CDR3 DNA reads as TGTGCCAGCAGCCAATCTGCCAGGGAGGAAAGAGCTTTCTTT. It yields the protein CASSQSAREERAFF.